This entry lists 5 T cell receptor beta chains sequenced from one sample in a study of T cells after yellow fever vaccination. Using its own MiXCR run on the 5' RACE reads, TCRdb lists one record per CDR3 protein. The table records approximately 330,000 distinct CDR3 sequences, about 12% of them present only once. The sequenced sample was CD4+ T cells sorted from PBMCs, obtained 15 days after the yellow fever booster vaccination. These receptors came from a man between 18 and 35 years old who received the YFV17D yellow fever vaccine.

There are a few counts of this clonotype. The rearrangement links TRBV5-1 to TRBJ2-7; D might be TRBD2 (6 bases). The V and J ends lost 5 bases and 0 bases respectively, with 9 bases between them. Germline loops: CDR1 SGHRS, CDR2 YFSETQ. CDR3 length: 13 amino acids. The CDR3 coding sequence is TGCGCCAGCAGTCGGGGGTACTCCTACGAGCAGTACTTC. The encoded protein is CASSRGYSYEQYF.

The V and J genes are TRBV19 and TRBJ2-7; D ambiguous. The ends were cut back, 2 bases at V and 1 base at J, with 9 bases in the middle. Germline CDR1 LNHDA, CDR2 SQIVND (reference sequence). The length of the CDR3 is 14 residues. CDR3: CASSISPGSYEQYF. The CDR3 bases are TGTGCCAGTAGTATATCGCCCGGATCCTACGAGCAGTACTTC.

V gene TRBV25-1 combines with J gene TRBJ2-4, with D possibly called TRBD1 or TRBD2 (5 bases each). V dropped 4 bases and J dropped 0 bases, with 13 bases sitting between them. The germline V gene encodes CDR1 MGHDK and CDR2 SYGVNS. The CDR3 runs 16 residues. DNA for the CDR3: TGTGCCAGCAGTGCTTCCGGGGCCTTAGCCAAAAACATTCAGTACTTC. Translation: CASSASGALAKNIQYF.

The chain recombines TRBV10-3 with TRBJ1-5; D may be TRBD1 (5 bases). Germline values: CDR1 ENHRY, CDR2 SYGVKD. This CDR3 has 14 residues. V shed 2 bases and J shed 7 bases, with 12 bases lying between them. The CDR3 reads CAISEGGDGQPQHF. As DNA, the CDR3 is TGTGCCATCAGTGAGGGCGGGGACGGACAGCCCCAGCATTTT.

This clonotype came up a few times. The J gene is TRBJ2-3, the V gene TRBV29-1; 9 bases match TRBD1. This CDR3 is built from 14 residues. CDR1 is SQVTM and CDR2 is ANQGSEA in the germline V gene. Trimming at V came to 7 bases and at J to 2 bases, leaving 7 bases not matched to a gene. For the CDR3, the DNA is TGCAGCGCTCCGGGACAGGGTACCACAGATACGCAGTATTTT. Its protein is CSAPGQGTTDTQYF.